This T cell receptor beta chain is drawn from a study of cytomegalovirus exposure and HLA in healthy donors. Study information: The 110 million or so unique TCR beta sequences, from approximately 170 million T cells, were found by an earlier analysis.

The donors comprised healthy bone marrow donors. PCR was performed using 60 Vbeta and 13 Jbeta primers. Repertoires were generated with immunoSEQ multiplex PCR, while TCRdb's copy carries only in-frame clones and drops some. The profile shows 150,000 to 180,000 clones, around 74% of them singletons. A word on this clone: The antigen is undetermined.

Study-wide results and limits: Certain sequence variants were highly shared and formed a cluster, and this cluster was likely a sequencing artifact. In a later analysis, V- and J-gene trimming of beta chains associated with a DCLRE1C missense variant, replicated independently.

The CDR3 sequence is 16 residues long. Germline V gene lookup returns CDR1 SGHRS and CDR2 YFSETQ. Trimming took off 0 bases at V and 6 bases at J, with 16 bases between the two ends. The sample taken for sequencing was PBMCs. The TCR comes from a man aged 18-30 years in good health and CMV-seronegative. This chain connects TRBV5-1 to TRBJ2-1, with D perhaps TRBD1 (5 bases). CDR3 coding DNA: TGCGCCAGCAGCTTGGGTCCCCAGGGCGTGGGCAATGAGCAGTTCTTC. Its protein product is CASSLGPQGVGNEQFF.